The 16 T cell receptor beta chains below all came from one sample that was sequenced in a study of CD4 T cells in relation to SARS-CoV-2 and coronaviruses (dated by TCRdb to about 2021). Libraries came from the immunoSEQ multiplex PCR assay. What TCRdb holds here is the immuneACCESS table cut down to in-frame rearrangements. Part of the clones is not present; checked against another copy, under half of the missing clones reflect an unresolved V gene, and the others are unexplained. The sample table shows around 31,000 clones, and roughly 82% are seen once. The ten largest clones take up nearly 3.5% of the sample. For these receptors, no antigen is known. The source material was memory CD4+ T cells from PBMCs, cultured in vitro. Per the publication, the cell subset or site label means: memory (non-naive) CD4+ T cells. The receptors derive from an adult with COVID-19.

V and J are TRBV9 and TRBJ2-3; unclear D gene. V shed 0 bases and J shed 0 bases, with 8 bases lying between them. The CDR3 extends over 15 amino acids. Germline loops: CDR1 SGDLS, CDR2 YYNGEE. The CDR3 region has the DNA TGTGCCAGCAGCGTAGGGGCCTTGAGCACAGATACGCAGTATTTT. Translation gives CASSVGALSTDTQYF.

This chain uses TRBV7-8 with TRBJ2-5; 11 nucleotides align to TRBD2. The CDR3 is 16 amino acids. The germline V gene encodes CDR1 SGHVS and CDR2 FQNEAQ. V lost 8 bases, J lost 1 base, and 9 bases stayed unmatched. In nucleotides, the CDR3 is TGTGCCAGCCGCTCGGTAGCGGGAGGGATCCAAGAGACCCAGTACTTC. Its protein product is CASRSVAGGIQETQYF. The full variable domain, rest sourced from reference TRBV7-8 and TRBJ2-5, is GAGVSQSPRYKVAKRGQDVALRCDPISGHVSLFWYQQALGQGPEFLTYFQNEAQLDKSGLPSDRFFAERPEGSVSTLKIQRTQQEDSAVYLCASRSVAGGIQETQYFGPGTRLLVL.

J is TRBJ2-1 and V is TRBV10-2; a weak D match, TRBD1 (5 bases). The CDR3 contains 14 residues. With 10 bases removed from V and 1 base from J, the gap between germline ends came to 14 bases. Germline V gives CDR1 WSHSY, CDR2 SAAADI. The chain's CDR3 is CAIRKGFSYNEQFF. CDR3 sequence (DNA): TGCGCCATCCGGAAGGGGTTTTCCTACAATGAGCAGTTCTTC.

The V call is TRBV19, the J call TRBJ2-1, with a weak D call TRBD2 (5 bases). The germline gives CDR1 LNHDA, CDR2 SQIVND (reference sequence). Trimming left V 5 bases short and J 4 bases short, with 6 bases between. The CDR3 has 12 residues. The CDR3 here is CASSPGYNEQFF. The DNA for the CDR3 is TGTGCCAGTAGTCCGGGGTACAATGAGCAGTTCTTC. The whole variable domain, remainder taken from reference TRBV19 and TRBJ2-1, is DGGITQSPKYLFRKEGQNVTLSCEQNLNHDAMYWYRQDPGQGLRLIYYSQIVNDFQKGDIAEGYSVSREKKESFPLTVTSAQKNPTAFYLCASSPGYNEQFFGPGTRLTVL.

The chain couples TRBV7-2 to TRBJ1-4; D is perhaps TRBD1 (6 bases). The germline gives CDR1 SGHTA, CDR2 FQGNSA. Between the trimmed V and J ends, which lost 2 bases and 3 bases, there was a span of 10 bases. This CDR3 has 15 residues. CDR3 DNA sequence: TGTGCCAGCAGCTTACAGGGGCCCTCTAATGAAAAACTGTTTTTT. Translating gives CASSLQGPSNEKLFF.

The V and J genes are TRBV27 and TRBJ2-1; 8 bases agree with TRBD2. Germline V lookup: CDR1 MNHEY, CDR2 SMNVEV (reference sequence). This CDR3 is built from 15 residues. V lost 4 bases to trimming and J lost 5 bases; unmatched junction nucleotides: 7. The CDR3 region is CASSSGTRAHNEQFF. CDR3 in DNA: TGTGCCAGCAGTTCCGGGACTAGAGCCCACAATGAGCAGTTCTTC.

This chain uses TRBV2 with TRBJ2-5, with a possible D match to TRBD1 (5 bases). Germline lookup yields CDR1 SNHLY and CDR2 FYNNEI. The V and J ends lost 7 bases and 3 bases respectively, with 12 bases between them. CDR3 length equals 13 residues. In nucleotides, the CDR3 is TGTGCCAGCACCTGGGGCCGGGAAGAGACCCAGTACTTC. As protein: CASTWGREETQYF.

The gene calls are TRBV30 and TRBJ2-1; D not certain. This CDR3 is built from 12 residues. CDR1 is GTSNPN, CDR2 SVGIG, per germline (reference sequence). Trimming removed 1 base at V and 2 bases at J, with 3 bases between. For the CDR3, the DNA is TGTGCCTGGAGTGGAGCCTACAATGAGCAGTTCTTC. Translated, it gives CAWSGAYNEQFF.

This chain joins TRBV12-3 or TRBV12-4 and TRBJ2-2; TRBD1 might be the D (7 bases). V gave up 3 bases and J gave up 7 bases, with 9 bases separating them. This CDR3 contains 13 residues. CDR3 sequence reads: CASSFRGDGELFF. CDR3 nucleotides: TGTGCCAGCAGTTTCAGGGGGGACGGGGAGCTGTTTTTT.

J is TRBJ2-3 and V is TRBV7-2; 7 bases are shared with TRBD2. V trimming: 1 base; J trimming: 1 base; junction bases outside the gene matches: 2. In germline, CDR1 is SGHTA, CDR2 FQGNSA. This CDR3 spans 15 amino acids. This CDR3 is CASSLDAGGTDTQYF. CDR3 DNA: TGTGCCAGCAGCTTAGACGCGGGAGGCACAGATACGCAGTATTTT.

This chain links TRBV25-1 with TRBJ1-4, with D unresolved. Germline V gene data show CDR1 as MGHDK and CDR2 as SYGVNS. The CDR3 is 14 residues long. V was pared by 6 bases and J by 0 bases, with 8 bases between. CDR3 loop: CASSGPTTNEKLFF. The CDR3, as DNA: TGTGCCAGCAGCGGACCAACAACTAATGAAAAACTGTTTTTT. The whole variable domain, filled in from reference TRBV25-1 and TRBJ1-4, reads EADIYQTPRYLVIGTGKKITLECSQTMGHDKMYWYQQDPGMELHLIHYSYGVNSTEKGDLSSESTVSRIRTEHFPLTLESARPSHTSQYLCASSGPTTNEKLFFGSGTQLSVL.

This clone appeared once. This sequence joins TRBV7-8 and TRBJ2-7; 9 bases are a match to TRBD1. The length of the CDR3 is 13 residues. Germline V lookup: CDR1 SGHVS, CDR2 FQNEAQ. J lost 9 bases, V lost 4 bases, and 7 bases had no gene match. The CDR3 coding sequence is TGTGCCAGCAGCTACGACAGGGGGGACAGGCAGTACTTC. Protein: CASSYDRGDRQYF.

The V call is TRBV6-6, the J call TRBJ1-1; no definite D call. The ends were cut back, 10 bases at V and 1 base at J, with 16 bases in the middle. The length of the CDR3 is 14 residues. Germline V CDR1 and CDR2: MNHNY, SVGAGI (reference sequence). The CDR3 coding sequence is TGTGCCACTTATGGGCCTGTGAAGAACACTGAAGCTTTCTTT. Its protein is CATYGPVKNTEAFF.

The rearrangement uses TRBV28 and TRBJ1-4; TRBD1 is a possible D gene (6 bases). V dropped 5 bases and J dropped 4 bases, with 17 bases sitting between them. Germline V CDR1 and CDR2: MDHEN, SYDVKM. The CDR3 is 16 amino acids. In nucleotides, the CDR3 is TGTGCCAGCAGTGGAGGACAGACAACTTATAATGAAAAACTGTTTTTT. Translated, it gives CASSGGQTTYNEKLFF.

This clone was counted a single time. This chain joins TRBV24-1 and TRBJ2-3, with 10 bases aligning to TRBD2. The CDR3 contains 15 residues. Germline V lookup: CDR1 KGHDR, CDR2 SFDVKD. J lost 3 bases, V lost 6 bases, and 5 bases had no gene match. In nucleotides, the CDR3 is TGTGCCACCAGTCGTGCTAGCGGGAGAACAGATACGCAGTATTTT. Amino acids: CATSRASGRTDTQYF.

This chain connects TRBV20-1 to TRBJ1-4; D ambiguous. Germline-derived CDR1 and CDR2 are DFQATT and SNEGSKA (reference sequence). The V end lost 3 bases, the J end lost 4 bases, and 6 bases lay between the germline ends. The CDR3 extends over 12 amino acids. CDR3 sequence reads: CSASAFNEKLFF. The CDR3 region has the DNA TGCAGTGCTAGTGCGTTTAATGAAAAACTGTTTTTT.